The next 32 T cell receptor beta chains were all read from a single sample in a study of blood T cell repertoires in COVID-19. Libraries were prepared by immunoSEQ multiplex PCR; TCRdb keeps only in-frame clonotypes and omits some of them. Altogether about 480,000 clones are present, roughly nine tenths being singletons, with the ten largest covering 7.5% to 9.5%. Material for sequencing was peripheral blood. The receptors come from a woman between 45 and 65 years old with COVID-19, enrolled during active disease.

The CDR3, as DNA: TGTGCCAGTAGTATATCAAGGACTGTGGGGGAGCAGTACTTC. Residues: CASSISRTVGEQYF. The chain couples TRBV19 to TRBJ2-7; tentatively, D is TRBD2 (5 bases). Germline V CDR1 and CDR2: LNHDA, SQIVND (reference sequence). The CDR3 has 14 amino acids. The V and J ends lost 2 bases and 7 bases respectively, with 15 bases between them.

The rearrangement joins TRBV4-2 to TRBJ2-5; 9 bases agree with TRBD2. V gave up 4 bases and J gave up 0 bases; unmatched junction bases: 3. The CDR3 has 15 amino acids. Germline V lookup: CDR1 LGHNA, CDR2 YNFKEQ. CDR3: CASSRGGGDQETQYF. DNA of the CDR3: TGTGCCAGCAGCCGGGGCGGGGGGGACCAAGAGACCCAGTACTTC.

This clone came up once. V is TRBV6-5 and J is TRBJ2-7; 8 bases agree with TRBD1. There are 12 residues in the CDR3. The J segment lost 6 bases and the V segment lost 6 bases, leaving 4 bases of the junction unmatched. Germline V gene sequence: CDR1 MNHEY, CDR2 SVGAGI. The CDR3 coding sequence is TGTGCCAGCAGAGGACAGGGCTCCGAGCAGTACTTC. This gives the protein CASRGQGSEQYF.

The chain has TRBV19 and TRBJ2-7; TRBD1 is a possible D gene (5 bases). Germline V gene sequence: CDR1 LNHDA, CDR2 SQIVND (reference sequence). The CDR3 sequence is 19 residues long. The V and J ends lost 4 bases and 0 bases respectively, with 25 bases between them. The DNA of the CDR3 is TGTGCCAGTAGTACCCGGACACCTTTACCGGGCCCATCCTCCTACGAGCAGTACTTC. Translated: CASSTRTPLPGPSSYEQYF.

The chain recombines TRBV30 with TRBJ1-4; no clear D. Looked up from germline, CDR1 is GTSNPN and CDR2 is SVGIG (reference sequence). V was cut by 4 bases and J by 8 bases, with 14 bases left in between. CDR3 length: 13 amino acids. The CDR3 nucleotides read TGTGCCTGGACGGGCGGAGGAGGGGAAAAACTGTTTTTT. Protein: CAWTGGGGEKLFF.

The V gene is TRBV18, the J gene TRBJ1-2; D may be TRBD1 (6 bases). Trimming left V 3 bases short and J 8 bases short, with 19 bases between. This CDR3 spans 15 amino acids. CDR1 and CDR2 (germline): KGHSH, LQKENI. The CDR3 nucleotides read TGTGCCAGCTCACCCTCTGGGCAGGGGCAGGGCGGCTACACCTTC. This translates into CASSPSGQGQGGYTF.

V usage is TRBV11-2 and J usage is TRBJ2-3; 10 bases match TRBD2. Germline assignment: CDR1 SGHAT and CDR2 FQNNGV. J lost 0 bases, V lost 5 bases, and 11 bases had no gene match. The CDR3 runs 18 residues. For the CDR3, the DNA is TGTGCCAGCAGCCTACGGGATAGCGGGGGGTATAGCACAGATACGCAGTATTTT. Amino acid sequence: CASSLRDSGGYSTDTQYF.

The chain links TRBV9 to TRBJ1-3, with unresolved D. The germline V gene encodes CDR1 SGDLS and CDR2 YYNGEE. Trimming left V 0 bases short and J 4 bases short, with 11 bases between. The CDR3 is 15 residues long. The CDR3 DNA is TGTGCCAGCAGCGTAGAAGGTTTGGGCGGAAACACCATATATTTT. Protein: CASSVEGLGGNTIYF.

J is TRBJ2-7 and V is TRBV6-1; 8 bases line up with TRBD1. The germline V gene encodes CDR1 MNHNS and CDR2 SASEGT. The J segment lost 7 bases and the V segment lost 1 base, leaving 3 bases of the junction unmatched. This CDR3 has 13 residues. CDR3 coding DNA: TGTGCCAGCAGTGAAGAGGGGACAGGAGAGCAGTACTTC. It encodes CASSEEGTGEQYF.

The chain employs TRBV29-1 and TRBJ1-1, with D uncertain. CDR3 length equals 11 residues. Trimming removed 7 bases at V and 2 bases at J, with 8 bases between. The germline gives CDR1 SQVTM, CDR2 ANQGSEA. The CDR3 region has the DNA TGCAGCGGGAGGAGAAACACTGAAGCTTTCTTT. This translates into CSGRRNTEAFF. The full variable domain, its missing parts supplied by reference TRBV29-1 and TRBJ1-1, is SAVISQKPSRDICQRGTSLTIQCQVDSQVTMMFWYRQQPGQSLTLIATANQGSEATYESGFVIDKFPISRPNLTFSTLTVSNMSPEDSSIYLCSGRRNTEAFFGQGTRLTVV.

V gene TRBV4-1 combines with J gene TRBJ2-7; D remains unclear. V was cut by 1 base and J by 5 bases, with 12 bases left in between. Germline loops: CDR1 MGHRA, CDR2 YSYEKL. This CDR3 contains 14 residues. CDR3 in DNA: TGCGCCAGCAGCCAAGTCGTCCCCCCCGACGAGCAGTACTTC. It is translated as CASSQVVPPDEQYF.

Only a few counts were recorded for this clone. CDR3 nucleotides: TGCGCCAGCAGTGAGTCCTTAGCGGGGCTTGCCTACGAGCAGTACTTC. Protein sequence: CASSESLAGLAYEQYF. The rearrangement uses TRBV10-1 and TRBJ2-7; 8 bases are shared with TRBD2. Germline V gene sequence: CDR1 WNHNN, CDR2 SYGVQD (reference sequence). The CDR3 contains 16 residues. V shed 0 bases and J 2 bases; nucleotides not matched to a gene: 6.

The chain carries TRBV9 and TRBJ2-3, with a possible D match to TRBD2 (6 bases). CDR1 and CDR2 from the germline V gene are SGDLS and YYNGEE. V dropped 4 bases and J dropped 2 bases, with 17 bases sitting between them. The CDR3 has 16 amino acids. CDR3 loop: CASSPSSGSLTDTQYF. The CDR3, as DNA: TGTGCCAGCAGCCCGAGTAGCGGTAGTCTCACAGATACGCAGTATTTT.

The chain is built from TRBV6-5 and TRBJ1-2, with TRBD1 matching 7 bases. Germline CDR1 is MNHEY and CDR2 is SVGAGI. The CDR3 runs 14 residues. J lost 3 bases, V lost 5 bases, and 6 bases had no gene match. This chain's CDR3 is CASSPTGVHYGYTF. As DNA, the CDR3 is TGTGCCAGCAGTCCCACAGGGGTTCACTATGGCTACACCTTC.

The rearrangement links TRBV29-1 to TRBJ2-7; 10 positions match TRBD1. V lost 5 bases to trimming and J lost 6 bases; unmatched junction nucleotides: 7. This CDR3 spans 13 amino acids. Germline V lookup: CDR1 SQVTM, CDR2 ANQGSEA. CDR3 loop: CSVRGTGAREQYF. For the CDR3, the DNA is TGCAGCGTTCGAGGGACAGGGGCTCGCGAGCAGTACTTC.

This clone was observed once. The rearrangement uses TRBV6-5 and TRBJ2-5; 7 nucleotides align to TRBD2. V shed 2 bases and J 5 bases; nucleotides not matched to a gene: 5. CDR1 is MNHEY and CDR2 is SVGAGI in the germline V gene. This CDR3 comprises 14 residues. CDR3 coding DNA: TGTGCCAGCAGTTACCGAAGGGGAGGGGAGACCCAGTACTTC. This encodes CASSYRRGGETQYF.

The CDR3, as DNA: TGTGCCAGCAGCTTGGGGGGCAGGACCTACGAGCAGTACTTC. Its protein is CASSLGGRTYEQYF. This sequence joins TRBV5-4 and TRBJ2-7; possibly TRBD1 for D (5 bases). Germline CDR1 SGHNT, CDR2 YYREEE (reference sequence). V lost 0 bases, J lost 2 bases, and 9 bases lay in between. The CDR3 spans 14 residues.

For the CDR3, the DNA is TGTGCCAGCAGCTTACAGGGAAATCAGCCCCAGCATTTT. Protein sequence: CASSLQGNQPQHF. This chain joins TRBV5-4 and TRBJ1-5, with D possibly being TRBD1 (6 bases). There are 13 residues in the CDR3. With 2 bases removed from V and 4 bases from J, the gap between germline ends came to 7 bases. Germline loops: CDR1 SGHNT, CDR2 YYREEE (reference sequence).

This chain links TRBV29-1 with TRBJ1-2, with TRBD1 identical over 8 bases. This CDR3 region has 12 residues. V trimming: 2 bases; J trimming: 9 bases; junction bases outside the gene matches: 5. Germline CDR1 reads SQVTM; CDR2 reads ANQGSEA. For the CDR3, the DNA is TGCAGCGTTGAAACGACAGGGGAGCGCTACACCTTC. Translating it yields CSVETTGERYTF.

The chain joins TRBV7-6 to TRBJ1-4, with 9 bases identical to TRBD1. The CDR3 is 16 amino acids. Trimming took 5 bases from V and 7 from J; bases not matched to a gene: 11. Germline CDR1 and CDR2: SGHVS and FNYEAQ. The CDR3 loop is CASSLYRQGVSEKLFF. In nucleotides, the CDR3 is TGTGCCAGCAGCCTCTATCGACAGGGGGTCAGTGAAAAACTGTTTTTT.

CDR3 sequence reads: CASSLALGHYEQYF. In DNA, the CDR3 is TGTGCCAGCAGCTTGGCCCTTGGGCACTACGAGCAGTACTTC. The chain employs TRBV5-5 and TRBJ2-7; D remains unclear. Germline V gene sequence: CDR1 SGHKS, CDR2 YYEKEE (reference sequence). Trimming left V 0 bases short and J 3 bases short, with 10 bases between. The CDR3 extends over 14 amino acids.

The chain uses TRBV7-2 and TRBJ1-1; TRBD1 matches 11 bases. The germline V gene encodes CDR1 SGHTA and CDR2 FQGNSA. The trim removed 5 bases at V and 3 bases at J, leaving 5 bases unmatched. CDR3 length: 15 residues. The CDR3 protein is CASSLWGQGDTEAFF. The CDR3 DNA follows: TGTGCCAGCAGCCTCTGGGGACAGGGGGACACTGAAGCTTTCTTT.

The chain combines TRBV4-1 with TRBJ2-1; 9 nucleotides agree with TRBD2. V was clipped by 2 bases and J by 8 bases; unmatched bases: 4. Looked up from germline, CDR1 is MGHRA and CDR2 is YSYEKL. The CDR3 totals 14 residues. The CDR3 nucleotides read TGCGCCAGCAGCCAACGCGGGGGGGTTTATGAGCAGTTCTTC. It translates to CASSQRGGVYEQFF.

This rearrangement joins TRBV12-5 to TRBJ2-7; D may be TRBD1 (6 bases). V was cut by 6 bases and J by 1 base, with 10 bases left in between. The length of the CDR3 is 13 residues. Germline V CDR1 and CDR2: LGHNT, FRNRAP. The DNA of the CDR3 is TGTGCTAGTGGCCCGGACAGTTCCTACGAGCAGTACTTC. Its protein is CASGPDSSYEQYF. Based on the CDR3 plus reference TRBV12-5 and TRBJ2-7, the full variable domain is DARVTQTPRHKVTEMGQEVTMRCQPILGHNTVFWYRQTMMQGLELLAYFRNRAPLDDSGMPKDRFSAEMPDATLATLKIQPSEPRDSAVYFCASGPDSSYEQYFGPGTRLTVT.

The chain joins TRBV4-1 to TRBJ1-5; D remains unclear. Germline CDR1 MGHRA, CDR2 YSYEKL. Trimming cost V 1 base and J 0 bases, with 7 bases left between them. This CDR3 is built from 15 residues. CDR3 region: CASSQVVVSNQPQHF. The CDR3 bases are TGCGCCAGCAGCCAAGTAGTTGTTAGCAATCAGCCCCAGCATTTT.

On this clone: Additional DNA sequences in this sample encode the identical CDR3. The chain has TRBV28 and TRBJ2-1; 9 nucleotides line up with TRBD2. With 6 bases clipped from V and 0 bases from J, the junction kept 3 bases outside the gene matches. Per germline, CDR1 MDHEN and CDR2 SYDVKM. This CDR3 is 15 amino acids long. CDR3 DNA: TGTGCCAGCAGCTTACTAGCGGGCTCCTACAATGAGCAGTTCTTC. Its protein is CASSLLAGSYNEQFF. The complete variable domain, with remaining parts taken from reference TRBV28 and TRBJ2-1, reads DVKVTQSSRYLVKRTGEKVFLECVQDMDHENMFWYRQDPGLGLRLIYFSYDVKMKEKGDIPEGYSVSREKKERFSLILESASTNQTSMYLCASSLLAGSYNEQFFGPGTRLTVL.

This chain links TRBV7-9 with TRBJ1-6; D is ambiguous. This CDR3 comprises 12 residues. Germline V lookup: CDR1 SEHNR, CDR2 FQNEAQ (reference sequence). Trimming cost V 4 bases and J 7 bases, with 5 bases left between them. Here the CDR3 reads CASSSLNSPLHF. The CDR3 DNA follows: TGTGCCAGCAGCTCCCTAAATTCACCCCTCCACTTT.

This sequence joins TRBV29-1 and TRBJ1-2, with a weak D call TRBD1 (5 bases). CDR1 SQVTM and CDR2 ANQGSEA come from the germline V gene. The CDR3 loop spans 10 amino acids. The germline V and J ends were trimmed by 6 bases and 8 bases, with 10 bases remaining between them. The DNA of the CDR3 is TGCAGCGTAATGACAGACGGCTACACCTTC. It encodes CSVMTDGYTF.

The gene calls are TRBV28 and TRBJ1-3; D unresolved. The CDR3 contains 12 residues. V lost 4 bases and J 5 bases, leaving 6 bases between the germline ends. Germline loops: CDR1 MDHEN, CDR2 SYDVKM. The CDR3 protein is CASSYGRNTIYF. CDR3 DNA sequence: TGTGCCAGCAGTTACGGGAGAAACACCATATATTTT. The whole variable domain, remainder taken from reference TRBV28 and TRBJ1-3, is DVKVTQSSRYLVKRTGEKVFLECVQDMDHENMFWYRQDPGLGLRLIYFSYDVKMKEKGDIPEGYSVSREKKERFSLILESASTNQTSMYLCASSYGRNTIYFGEGSWLTVV.

DNA for the CDR3: TGTGCCAGCAGTCTCATAGGCGGGGGGGGCCTTGAGCAGTTCTTC. Protein product: CASSLIGGGGLEQFF. The chain couples TRBV2 to TRBJ2-1, with 9 bases aligning to TRBD2. The CDR3 length is 15 residues. Germline V gene lookup returns CDR1 SNHLY and CDR2 FYNNEI. V gave up 5 bases and J gave up 9 bases; unmatched junction bases: 11.

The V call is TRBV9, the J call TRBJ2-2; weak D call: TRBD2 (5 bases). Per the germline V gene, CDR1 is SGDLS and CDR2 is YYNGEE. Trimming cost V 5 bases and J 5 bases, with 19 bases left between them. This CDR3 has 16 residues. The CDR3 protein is CASSPSSGKGTGELFF. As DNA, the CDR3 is TGTGCCAGCAGTCCCTCTTCGGGAAAGGGAACCGGGGAGCTGTTTTTT.

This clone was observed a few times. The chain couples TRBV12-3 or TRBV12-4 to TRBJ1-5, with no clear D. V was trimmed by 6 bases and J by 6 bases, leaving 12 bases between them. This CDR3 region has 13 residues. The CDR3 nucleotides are TGTGCCAGCAGCCTTCACCTAGGTCAGCCCCAGCATTTT. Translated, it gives CASSLHLGQPQHF.